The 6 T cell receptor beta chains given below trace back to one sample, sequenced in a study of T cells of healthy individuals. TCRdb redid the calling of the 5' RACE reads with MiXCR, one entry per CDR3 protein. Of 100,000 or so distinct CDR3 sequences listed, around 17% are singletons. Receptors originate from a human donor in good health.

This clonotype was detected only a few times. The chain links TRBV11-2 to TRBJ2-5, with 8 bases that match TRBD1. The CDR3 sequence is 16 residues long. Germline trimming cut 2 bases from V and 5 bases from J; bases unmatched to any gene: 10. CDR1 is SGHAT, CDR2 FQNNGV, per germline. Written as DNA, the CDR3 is TGTGCCAGCAGCTTAACTCTCGACAGGGGCGATGAGACCCAGTACTTC. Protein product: CASSLTLDRGDETQYF.

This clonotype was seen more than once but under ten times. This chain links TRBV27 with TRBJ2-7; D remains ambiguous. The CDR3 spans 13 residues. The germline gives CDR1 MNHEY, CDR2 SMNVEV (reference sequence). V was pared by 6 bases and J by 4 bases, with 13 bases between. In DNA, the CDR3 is TGTGCCAGCAGAGCGACTGGCCGATACGAGCAGTACTTC. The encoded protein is CASRATGRYEQYF.

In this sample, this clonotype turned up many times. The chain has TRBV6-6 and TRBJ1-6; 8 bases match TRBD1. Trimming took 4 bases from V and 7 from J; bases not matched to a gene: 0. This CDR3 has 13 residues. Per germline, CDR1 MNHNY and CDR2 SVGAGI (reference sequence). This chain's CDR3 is CASSWTGNSPLHF. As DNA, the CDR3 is TGTGCCAGCAGTTGGACAGGGAATTCACCCCTCCACTTT.

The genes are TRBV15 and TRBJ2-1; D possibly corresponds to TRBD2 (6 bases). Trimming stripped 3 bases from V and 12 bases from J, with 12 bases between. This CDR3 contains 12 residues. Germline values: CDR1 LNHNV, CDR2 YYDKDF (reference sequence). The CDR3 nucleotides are TGTGCCACCAGCAGGAGGGGACTGGGGCAGTTCTTC. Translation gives CATSRRGLGQFF.

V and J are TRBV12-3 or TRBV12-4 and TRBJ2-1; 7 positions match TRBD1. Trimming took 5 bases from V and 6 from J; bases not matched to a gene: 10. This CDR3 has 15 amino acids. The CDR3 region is CASSPPRQGFNEQFF. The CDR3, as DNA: TGTGCCAGCAGTCCCCCGAGACAGGGATTCAATGAGCAGTTCTTC.

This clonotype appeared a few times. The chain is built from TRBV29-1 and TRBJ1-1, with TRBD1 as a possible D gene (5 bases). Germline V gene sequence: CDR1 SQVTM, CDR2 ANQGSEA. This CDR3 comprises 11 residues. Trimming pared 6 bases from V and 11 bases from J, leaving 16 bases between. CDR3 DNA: TGCAGCGTCCCCGACAGACTTGGGGCTTTCTTT. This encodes CSVPDRLGAFF.